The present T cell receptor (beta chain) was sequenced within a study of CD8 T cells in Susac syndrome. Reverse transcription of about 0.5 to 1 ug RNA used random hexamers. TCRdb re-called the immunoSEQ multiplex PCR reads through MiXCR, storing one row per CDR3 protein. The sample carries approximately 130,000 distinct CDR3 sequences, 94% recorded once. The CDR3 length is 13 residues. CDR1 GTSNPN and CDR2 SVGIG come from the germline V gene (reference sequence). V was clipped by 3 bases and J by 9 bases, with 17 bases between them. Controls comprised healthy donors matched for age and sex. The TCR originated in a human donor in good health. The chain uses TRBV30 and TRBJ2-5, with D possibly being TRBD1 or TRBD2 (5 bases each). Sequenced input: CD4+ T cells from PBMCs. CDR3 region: CAWSGDPTGAQYF. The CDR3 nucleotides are TGTGCCTGGAGCGGGGACCCAACTGGGGCCCAGTACTTC.